This TCR beta chain was captured by sequencing in a study of T cell responses to AZD1222 COVID-19 vaccine. V was shortened by 0 bases and J by 2 bases, with 11 bases between the two germline ends. The germline V gene has CDR1 SGHRS and CDR2 YFSETQ. The CDR3 runs 15 residues. Sequencing was performed with immunoSEQ multiplex PCR; in TCRdb, only in-frame clones are kept and a portion is missing. The data hold some 130,000 clones, with 90% observed a single time. This rearrangement joins TRBV5-1 to TRBJ1-1; D perhaps matches TRBD1 (5 bases). This sample comprised peripheral blood, obtained on day 0 of AZD1222 vaccination. This TCR was recovered from an adult in good health. CDR3 protein: CASSLAGGFNTEAFF. Here the CDR3 DNA reads TGCGCCAGCAGCTTGGCCGGGGGATTTAACACTGAAGCTTTCTTT.